This T cell receptor (beta chain) emerged from a study of human T cells and chemical hapten exposure. TCRdb ran MiXCR on the RACE reads and lists one entry per CDR3 protein. This table holds 380,000 or so distinct CDR3 sequences, around 4.8% found once. This clonotype was detected many times. Indicated time point: patch test 1, 2 weeks after DPC sensitization. Treatment defined: therapeutic diphenylcyclopropenone sensitization with weekly scalp DPC. The germline V and J ends were trimmed by 5 bases and 4 bases, with 15 bases remaining between them. Germline V CDR1 and CDR2: MNHEY, SMNVEV (reference sequence). This CDR3 spans 15 amino acids.

The material was whole blood, obtained in connection with sensitization to the hapten diphenylcyclopropenone (DPC). This receptor was identified in a woman between 45 and 65 years old with alopecia areata. Some clones in this sample may be carry-over from other donors' samples. V gene TRBV27 combines with J gene TRBJ2-1; D gene unclear. Written as DNA, the CDR3 is TGTGCCAGCAGTCCAGTAGTCCCGGGTTACAATGAGCAGTTCTTC. Translating gives CASSPVVPGYNEQFF.